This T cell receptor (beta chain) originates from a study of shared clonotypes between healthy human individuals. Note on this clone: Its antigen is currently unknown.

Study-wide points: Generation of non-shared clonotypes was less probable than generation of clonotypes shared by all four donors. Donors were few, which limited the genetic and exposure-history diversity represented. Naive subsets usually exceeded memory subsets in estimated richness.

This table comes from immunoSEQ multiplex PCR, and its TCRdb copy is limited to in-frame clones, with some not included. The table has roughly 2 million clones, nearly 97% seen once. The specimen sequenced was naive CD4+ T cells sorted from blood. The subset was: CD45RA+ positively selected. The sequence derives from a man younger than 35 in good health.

The CDR3 loop is CAWGPGIPGLHF. CDR3 DNA: TGTGCCTGGGGTCCCGGGATTCCAGGCCTCCACTTT. V usage is TRBV30 and J usage is TRBJ1-6; D gene uncertain. Trimming removed 5 bases at V and 15 bases at J, with 17 bases between. CDR1 GTSNPN and CDR2 SVGIG come from the germline V gene (reference sequence). There are 12 residues in the CDR3.